One and the same sample provided the 21 T cell receptor beta chains below, sequenced in a study of shared clonotypes between healthy human individuals. The repertoire was sequenced with immunoSEQ multiplex PCR; TCRdb's copy has only in-frame clones and lacks some. The sample shows roughly 2.5 million clones, 90% to 95% of them seen only once. The sequenced material came from naive CD4+ T cells sorted from blood. Subset noted: CD45RA+ positively selected. The receptors stem from a man between 18 and 35 years old in good health.

This sequence joins TRBV7-2 and TRBJ2-5; D possibly uses TRBD1 or TRBD2 (6 bases each). Germline assignment: CDR1 SGHTA and CDR2 FQGNSA. Trimming removed 6 bases at V and 5 bases at J, with 13 bases between. The CDR3 has 13 amino acids. This CDR3 reads CASSSKGGETQYF. Written as DNA, the CDR3 is TGTGCCAGCAGTTCGAAAGGGGGGGAGACCCAGTACTTC.

The V gene is TRBV9, the J gene TRBJ2-2; TRBD2 agrees at 11 bases. V was clipped by 3 bases and J by 4 bases; unmatched bases: 8. Germline V gene lookup returns CDR1 SGDLS and CDR2 YYNGEE. The length of the CDR3 is 17 residues. CDR3 amino acids: CASSAPGLADRTGELFF. Here the CDR3 DNA reads TGTGCCAGCAGCGCACCGGGACTAGCGGACCGCACCGGGGAGCTGTTTTTT.

This chain connects TRBV28 to TRBJ1-5; D unresolved. The CDR3 contains 12 residues. Per germline, CDR1 MDHEN and CDR2 SYDVKM. Trimming took off 2 bases at V and 16 bases at J, with 15 bases between the two ends. The CDR3 nucleotides read TGTGCCAGCAGTTTAGAGGCAGGAAATACACATTTT. Protein sequence: CASSLEAGNTHF.

This chain links TRBV18 with TRBJ2-1, with 7 bases matching TRBD1. Trimming at V came to 3 bases and at J to 0 bases, leaving 8 bases not matched to a gene. This CDR3 comprises 17 residues. Germline-derived CDR1 and CDR2 are KGHSH and LQKENI. The CDR3 DNA sequence: TGTGCCAGCTCACCGACCTTGACAGGGAACTCCTACAATGAGCAGTTCTTC. Protein: CASSPTLTGNSYNEQFF.

This clone was seen a single time. Other DNA sequences in this specimen translate into the identical CDR3. The genes are TRBV6-5 and TRBJ1-2; D is perhaps TRBD1 (6 bases). This CDR3 spans 15 amino acids. Trimming removed 0 bases from V and 0 bases from J, with 8 bases in between. CDR1 MNHEY and CDR2 SVGAGI come from the germline V gene. The CDR3 nucleotides are TGTGCCAGCAGTTACTCGGGGACAACTAACTATGGCTACACCTTC. Protein: CASSYSGTTNYGYTF.

The genes are TRBV7-2 and TRBJ2-1, with a possible D match to TRBD1 (6 bases). The CDR3 spans 12 residues. Germline V CDR1 and CDR2: SGHTA, FQGNSA. V shed 4 bases and J shed 7 bases, with 8 bases lying between them. CDR3 nucleotide sequence: TGTGCCAGCAGCTCACAGGGAAATGAGCAGTTCTTC. Residues: CASSSQGNEQFF.

This rearrangement joins TRBV5-1 to TRBJ2-7, with 12 bases matching TRBD2. The CDR3 is 15 residues long. CDR1 is SGHRS, CDR2 YFSETQ, per germline. With V trimmed by 4 bases and J by 1 base, 3 bases remained unmatched. The CDR3 DNA is TGCGCCAGCAGCACGGGACTAGCGGGTTCCTACGAGCAGTACTTC. As protein: CASSTGLAGSYEQYF.

The chain links TRBV4-1 to TRBJ2-7; TRBD2 is a possible D gene (5 bases). CDR1 is MGHRA and CDR2 is YSYEKL in the germline V gene. The CDR3 has 14 amino acids. V gave up 1 base and J gave up 4 bases, with 11 bases separating them. CDR3 sequence: CASSQGTSSYEQYF. The CDR3 DNA is TGCGCCAGCAGCCAAGGGACTTCCTCTTACGAGCAGTACTTC.

This clone was counted a single time. The chain combines TRBV28 with TRBJ2-5; a possible D gene is TRBD2 (5 bases). V was cut by 8 bases and J by 4 bases, with 20 bases left in between. CDR1 is MDHEN and CDR2 is SYDVKM in the germline V gene. The CDR3 loop spans 15 amino acids. The CDR3 DNA reads TGTGCCAGCCAAACAACCCCCGGGGTTGGAGAGACCCAGTACTTC. Translated: CASQTTPGVGETQYF.

This chain's CDR3 is CASSLGDRGHQETQYF. The CDR3 nucleotides are TGTGCCAGCAGCCTTGGAGACAGGGGCCACCAAGAGACCCAGTACTTC. This chain connects TRBV7-9 to TRBJ2-5; TRBD1 aligns across 8 bases. Trimming cost V 5 bases and J 0 bases; bases outside gene matches: 8. CDR1 and CDR2 from the germline V gene are SEHNR and FQNEAQ (reference sequence). The CDR3 runs to 16 residues.

The rearrangement uses TRBV18 and TRBJ2-3; D call uncertain. The V gene lost 3 bases and the J gene lost 0 bases, with 10 bases spanning the gap. This CDR3 has 15 amino acids. Germline V CDR1 and CDR2: KGHSH, LQKENI. In nucleotides, the CDR3 is TGTGCCAGCTCACCCTGGAGATCCAGCACAGATACGCAGTATTTT. Amino acid sequence: CASSPWRSSTDTQYF.

This clone was observed a single time. The chain combines TRBV10-3 with TRBJ2-7; 7 nucleotides line up with TRBD2. The trim removed 3 bases at V and 0 bases at J, leaving 8 bases unmatched. CDR3 length equals 16 residues. CDR1 and CDR2 from the germline V gene are ENHRY and SYGVKD. The CDR3 loop reads CAISEVSGRGSYEQYF. The CDR3 coding sequence is TGTGCCATCAGTGAAGTTTCGGGGAGGGGCTCCTACGAGCAGTACTTC.

Note on this clone: Other DNA sequences from this sample encode an identical CDR3 as well. V gene TRBV5-1 combines with J gene TRBJ2-3; 7 bases match TRBD1. This CDR3 comprises 14 residues. The V gene end was trimmed by 4 bases and the J gene end by 3 bases; junction bases not matched to a gene: 5. Germline CDR1 SGHRS, CDR2 YFSETQ. The DNA of the CDR3 is TGCGCCAGCAGCCTAGGGACAGCTACAGATACGCAGTATTTT. Protein: CASSLGTATDTQYF. The full variable domain, with the rest looked up from reference TRBV5-1 and TRBJ2-3, is KAGVTQTPRYLIKTRGQQVTLSCSPISGHRSVSWYQQTPGQGLQFLFEYFSETQRNKGNFPGRFSGRQFSNSRSEMNVSTLELGDSALYLCASSLGTATDTQYFGPGTRLTVL.

This clone came up once. The same CDR3 arises from other DNA sequences in this sample as well. The chain has TRBV6-6 and TRBJ2-6; D may be TRBD1 (6 bases). Germline loops: CDR1 MNHNY, CDR2 SVGAGI (reference sequence). This CDR3 is built from 15 residues. Trimming removed 5 bases from V and 0 bases from J, with 8 bases in between. For the CDR3, the DNA is TGTGCCAGCAGTCTAGGGGGCTCTGGGGCCAACGTCCTGACTTTC. Its protein is CASSLGGSGANVLTF.

The gene calls are TRBV29-1 and TRBJ2-7, with 8 bases lining up with TRBD1. Germline assignment: CDR1 SQVTM and CDR2 ANQGSEA. The CDR3 runs 14 residues. With V trimmed by 5 bases and J by 6 bases, 12 bases remained unmatched. The CDR3 protein is CSVLSGTGPPEQYF. Written as DNA, the CDR3 is TGCAGCGTTCTGTCGGGGACAGGTCCCCCCGAGCAGTACTTC.

The chain combines TRBV5-1 with TRBJ2-7; 10 bases map to TRBD1. Per germline, CDR1 SGHRS and CDR2 YFSETQ. The CDR3 is made up of 15 amino acids. The V and J ends lost 4 bases and 6 bases, in that order; junction bases with no gene match: 10. The CDR3 DNA is TGCGCCAGCAGCCTGCCGGGGGACAGGGGCTCCGAGCAGTACTTC. Its protein product is CASSLPGDRGSEQYF.

The chain carries TRBV5-5 and TRBJ2-3, with D uncertain. There are 15 residues in the CDR3. V was shortened by 3 bases and J by 2 bases, with 13 bases between the two germline ends. From germline, CDR1 is SGHKS and CDR2 YYEKEE (reference sequence). CDR3 nucleotide sequence: TGTGCCAGCAGCTACCTGGACGAGCACACAGATACGCAGTATTTT. As protein: CASSYLDEHTDTQYF.

The chain carries TRBV10-3 and TRBJ2-2; possibly TRBD2 for D (6 bases). From germline, CDR1 is ENHRY and CDR2 SYGVKD. The V end was cut by 8 bases, the J end by 0 bases, with 10 bases between. The length of the CDR3 is 14 residues. Written as DNA, the CDR3 is TGTGCCATCTCGGGAGATTCGAACACCGGGGAGCTGTTTTTT. Translation gives CAISGDSNTGELFF.

This clone was found once. This sequence joins TRBV25-1 and TRBJ1-2; D ambiguous. Trimming cost V 6 bases and J 8 bases, with 13 bases left between them. The CDR3 spans 12 residues. Germline values: CDR1 MGHDK, CDR2 SYGVNS. The CDR3 nucleotides read TGTGCCAGCAGCGCGACCGGGGAGGGCTACACCTTC. Amino acids: CASSATGEGYTF.

V is TRBV11-2 and J is TRBJ2-3; D unclear. The V gene lost 3 bases and the J gene lost 2 bases, with 15 bases spanning the gap. CDR3 length: 16 residues. Germline lookup yields CDR1 SGHAT and CDR2 FQNNGV. In DNA form, the CDR3 reads TGTGCCAGCAGCTTGGGCCTACTTCCCCCCACAGATACGCAGTATTTT. Residues: CASSLGLLPPTDTQYF. Full variable domain (remainder filled in from reference TRBV11-2 and TRBJ2-3): EAGVAQSPRYKIIEKRQSVAFWCNPISGHATLYWYQQILGQGPKLLIQFQNNGVVDDSQLPKDRFSAERLKGVDSTLKIQPAKLEDSAVYLCASSLGLLPPTDTQYFGPGTRLTVL.

About this clone: The sample contains more than one DNA sequence encoding this CDR3. The rearrangement links TRBV5-1 to TRBJ1-2, with 10 bases aligning to TRBD1. This CDR3 has 14 residues. V was clipped by 3 bases and J by 4 bases; unmatched bases: 3. Germline V gives CDR1 SGHRS, CDR2 YFSETQ. CDR3 sequence (DNA): TGCGCCAGCAGCTCCGGGACAGGGGCCTATGGCTACACCTTC. This translates into CASSSGTGAYGYTF.